This T cell receptor beta chain derives from a study of blood T cell repertoires in COVID-19. V dropped 6 bases and J dropped 3; count of bases not matched to a gene: 10. Per germline, CDR1 MNHNY and CDR2 SVGAGI (reference sequence). The CDR3 contains 16 residues. The assay was immunoSEQ multiplex PCR, and TCRdb's table has in-frame clones only and misses some. Among 90,000 to 100,000 clones listed, roughly 87% were seen once. The receptor comes from a woman aged 60 to 75 with COVID-19, enrolled during active disease. V and J are TRBV6-6 and TRBJ1-2; 10 bases map to TRBD1. The sequenced sample consisted of peripheral blood. CDR3 in amino acids: CASRQPTGGDYYGYTF. DNA for the CDR3: TGTGCCAGCAGACAACCGACAGGGGGCGACTACTATGGCTACACCTTC.